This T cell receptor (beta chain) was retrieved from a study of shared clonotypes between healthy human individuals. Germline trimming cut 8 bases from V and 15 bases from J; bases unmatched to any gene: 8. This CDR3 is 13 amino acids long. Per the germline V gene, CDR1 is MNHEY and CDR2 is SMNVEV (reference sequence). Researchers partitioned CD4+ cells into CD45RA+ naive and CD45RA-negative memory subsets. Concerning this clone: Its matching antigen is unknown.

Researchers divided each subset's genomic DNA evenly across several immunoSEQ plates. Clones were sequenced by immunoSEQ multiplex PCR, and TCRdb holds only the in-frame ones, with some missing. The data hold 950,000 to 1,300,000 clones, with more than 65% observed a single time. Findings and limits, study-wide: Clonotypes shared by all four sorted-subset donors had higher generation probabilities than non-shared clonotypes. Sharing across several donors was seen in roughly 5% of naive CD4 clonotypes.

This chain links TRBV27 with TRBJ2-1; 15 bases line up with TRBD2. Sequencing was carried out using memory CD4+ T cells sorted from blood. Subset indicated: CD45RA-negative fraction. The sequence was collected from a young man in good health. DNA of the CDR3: TGTGCCAGCCGCGGACTAGCGGGAGGGCCGACGTTCTTC. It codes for CASRGLAGGPTFF.